This T cell receptor (beta chain) was sequenced for a study of T cell repertoires in cytomegalovirus infection (dated 2019 in TCRdb). General notes on the study: Donor HLA type was relevant to the analysis, as public TCR beta signatures indicated carriage of CMV infection together with the matching HLA type. Beyond this particular receptor, the publication reports: The ex vivo response was dominated by HLA-C-restricted CMV-specific TCR beta clonotypes, which also provided the single most frequent clonotype in two of eight donors. Carriers of CMV infection plus the relevant HLA type were discriminated by the cumulative frequency of public TCR beta family members in the study cohort and in an independent roughly 340-donor cohort.

The run used an Illumina HiSeq 1500. TCRdb redid the processing of the public reads, applying fastp at Q25 and MiXCR, and retained in-frame beta chains. Entries that share a CDR3 protein sequence are merged under the most common genes and DNA. The sample table records fewer than 250,000 distinct CDR3 sequences; 10% to 15% of these occur just once. The ten largest clones capture approximately 1.8% of the sample. The CDR1 and CDR2 encoded by the germline V gene are SQVTM and ANQGSEA. Counted from cysteine to phenylalanine, this CDR3 has 13 amino acids. The read is trimmed to its CDR3 DNA, 39 bases read in frame from base 1. For this chain, trimming is 5 bases at the V end and 7 bases at the J end, and the number of junction bases without a gene match is 5. This clonotype came up a few times. This receptor's antigen is unknown. No clone much larger than this one lies a single base away; base qualities are absent.

The sequencing input was PBMCs. Recombination joined TRBV29-1 with TRBJ2-2; 9 bases in the junction line up with TRBD1. This receptor was obtained from a human donor in good health (CMV status not recorded). Some clones in this sample may be carry-over from other donors' samples. The DNA reads TGCAGCGTTTCCCTGACAGGGGGCGGGGAGCTGTTTTTT. Translated, it reads CSVSLTGGGELFF.